These T cell receptor beta chains were read from a single sample in a study of blood T cell repertoires in COVID-19. Some clones are missing from TCRdb's copy, which holds only in-frame ones; the method was immunoSEQ multiplex PCR. The data contain roughly 230,000 clones, almost 85% of them singletons. The material sequenced was peripheral blood. These receptors were collected from a man aged 50-59 years with acute or convalescent COVID-19. The CDR3 runs from the conserved cysteine through the conserved F or W. The D gene is left open where the match is weak. The size of a clone is reported for some rows only, either as once, few or many, or as a class for expanded clones.

D: TRBD1
V: TRBV29-1
J: TRBJ2-1
size: once
CDR3: CSVQPRTGGNNEQFF
DNA: TGCAGCGTGCAGCCCCGGACAGGGGGTAATAATGAGCAGTTCTTC

D: TRBD2
V: TRBV30
J: TRBJ2-3
size: once
CDR3: CAWRLAGFADTQYF
DNA: TGTGCCTGGAGACTAGCGGGGTTCGCAGATACGCAGTATTTT

D: -
V: TRBV11-2
J: TRBJ1-5
size: -
CDR3: CASSLDLRRPQHF
DNA: TGTGCCAGCAGCTTAGATCTGAGGAGGCCCCAGCATTTT

D: TRBD1
V: TRBV19
J: TRBJ1-5
size: -
CDR3: CASRAGTVYNQPQHF
DNA: TGTGCCAGTAGAGCCGGGACAGTATACAATCAGCCCCAGCATTTT

D: -
V: TRBV29-1
J: TRBJ2-7
size: -
CDR3: CSVERGSSYEQYF
DNA: TGCAGCGTTGAGAGGGGGAGCTCCTACGAGCAGTACTTC

D: -
V: TRBV3-1/TRBV3-2
J: TRBJ2-2
size: -
CDR3: CASSLVANTGELFF
DNA: TGTGCCAGCAGCCTGGTAGCGAACACCGGGGAGCTGTTTTTT

D: -
V: TRBV18
J: TRBJ1-5
size: -
CDR3: CASSLGLNQPQHF
DNA: TGTGCCAGCTCACTCGGTCTAAATCAGCCCCAGCATTTT

D: -
V: TRBV28
J: TRBJ1-2
size: -
CDR3: CAISEGFRPYGYTF
DNA: TGTGCCATCTCCGAGGGTTTCAGACCCTATGGCTACACCTTC

D: -
V: TRBV19
J: TRBJ2-3
size: few
CDR3: CASSSLGGRRTDTQYF
DNA: TGTGCCAGTAGTAGTCTGGGGGGGCGCCGCACAGATACGCAGTATTTT

D: TRBD2
V: TRBV13
J: TRBJ2-1
size: -
CDR3: CASSLEGLAVGSSYNEQFF
DNA: TGTGCCAGCAGCTTAGAAGGACTAGCGGTAGGGAGCTCCTACAATGAGCAGTTCTTC

D: -
V: TRBV19
J: TRBJ1-2
size: -
CDR3: CASSARDTLYGYTF
DNA: TGTGCCAGTAGCGCCAGGGACACTCTCTATGGCTACACCTTC

D: -
V: TRBV28
J: TRBJ2-1
size: -
CDR3: CASSSPRGSLDEQFF
DNA: TGTGCCAGCAGCTCCCCCCGCGGCTCCCTGGATGAGCAGTTCTTC

D: -
V: TRBV10-3
J: TRBJ1-6
size: -
CDR3: CAISESGQYNSPLHF
DNA: TGTGCCATCAGTGAGTCGGGGCAGTATAATTCACCCCTCCACTTT

D: TRBD1
V: TRBV24-1
J: TRBJ1-1
size: -
CDR3: CATVTGGKEAFF
DNA: TGTGCCACCGTAACAGGGGGAAAGGAAGCTTTCTTT

D: TRBD1
V: TRBV3-1/TRBV3-2
J: TRBJ1-2
size: -
CDR3: CASSPGQGGGGYTF
DNA: TGTGCCAGCAGCCCCGGACAGGGGGGGGGTGGCTACACCTTC

D: -
V: TRBV5-1
J: TRBJ2-3
size: -
CDR3: CASSLGLAGRTDTQYF
DNA: TGCGCCAGCAGCTTGGGACTTGCGGGGCGCACAGATACGCAGTATTTT

D: -
V: TRBV9
J: TRBJ1-4
size: -
CDR3: CASSTGWADEKLFF
DNA: TGTGCCAGCAGCACGGGGTGGGCGGATGAAAAACTGTTTTTT

D: TRBD1
V: TRBV5-5
J: TRBJ1-2
size: -
CDR3: CASSPWTGGADGYTF
DNA: TGTGCCAGCAGCCCGTGGACAGGGGGCGCCGATGGCTACACCTTC

D: -
V: TRBV7-8
J: TRBJ2-6
size: -
CDR3: CASSSGFSGANVLTF
DNA: TGTGCCAGCAGCTCCGGGTTCTCTGGGGCCAACGTCCTGACTTTC

D: TRBD2
V: TRBV28
J: TRBJ2-1
size: -
CDR3: CASRAGGDYNEQFF
DNA: TGTGCCAGCAGGGCGGGGGGCGACTACAATGAGCAGTTCTTC

D: TRBD2
V: TRBV9
J: TRBJ2-3
size: -
CDR3: CASSVTGRTSGITDTQYF
DNA: TGTGCCAGCAGCGTAACCGGGAGGACTAGCGGAATCACAGATACGCAGTATTTT

D: TRBD1
V: TRBV19
J: TRBJ1-4
size: -
CDR3: CASNIWDSGEKLFF
DNA: TGTGCCAGTAACATCTGGGACAGTGGGGAAAAACTGTTTTTT

D: -
V: TRBV7-9
J: TRBJ2-1
size: -
CDR3: CATHSGGTAGSGQFF
DNA: TGTGCCACCCACAGTGGGGGGACAGCTGGAAGTGGGCAGTTCTTC

D: -
V: TRBV3-1/TRBV3-2
J: TRBJ1-2
size: -
CDR3: CASSQVGGNYGYTF
DNA: TGTGCCAGCAGCCAAGTGGGAGGCAACTATGGCTACACCTTC

D: -
V: TRBV5-1
J: TRBJ2-7
size: few
CDR3: CASSLEASYEQYF
DNA: TGCGCCAGCAGCTTGGAAGCTTCCTACGAGCAGTACTTC

D: TRBD1
V: TRBV13
J: TRBJ2-2
size: -
CDR3: CASSSRDRDTGELFF
DNA: TGTGCCAGCAGCTCCCGGGACAGGGATACCGGGGAGCTGTTTTTT

D: -
V: TRBV5-1
J: TRBJ1-5
size: -
CDR3: CASSGGSNQPQHF
DNA: TGCGCCAGCAGCGGGGGGAGCAATCAGCCCCAGCATTTT